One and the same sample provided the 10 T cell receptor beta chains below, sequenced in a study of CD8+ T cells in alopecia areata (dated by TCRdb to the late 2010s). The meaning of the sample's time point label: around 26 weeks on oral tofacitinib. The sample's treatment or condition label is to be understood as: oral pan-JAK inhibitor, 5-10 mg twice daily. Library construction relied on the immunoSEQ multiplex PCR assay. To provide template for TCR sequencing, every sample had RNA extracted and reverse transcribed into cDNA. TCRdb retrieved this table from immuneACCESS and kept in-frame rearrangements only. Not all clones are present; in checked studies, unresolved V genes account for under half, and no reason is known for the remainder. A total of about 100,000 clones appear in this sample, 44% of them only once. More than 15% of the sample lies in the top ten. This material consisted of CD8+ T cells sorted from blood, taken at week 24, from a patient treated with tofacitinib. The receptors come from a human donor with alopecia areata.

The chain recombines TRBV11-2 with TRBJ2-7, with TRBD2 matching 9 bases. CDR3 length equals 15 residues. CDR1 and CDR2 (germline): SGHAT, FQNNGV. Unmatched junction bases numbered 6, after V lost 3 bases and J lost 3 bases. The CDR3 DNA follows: TGTGCCAGCAGCTTGTTTAGCGGGAGCAACTACGAGCAGTACTTC. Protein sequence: CASSLFSGSNYEQYF.

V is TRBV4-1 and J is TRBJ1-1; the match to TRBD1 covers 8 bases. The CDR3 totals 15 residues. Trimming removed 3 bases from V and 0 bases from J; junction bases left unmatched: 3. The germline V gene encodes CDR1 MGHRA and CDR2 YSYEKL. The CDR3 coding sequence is TGCGCCAGCAGCCATCAGACAGGGGTGAACACTGAAGCTTTCTTT. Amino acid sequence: CASSHQTGVNTEAFF.

The CDR3 reads CASSQDLLAGVSYNEQFF. CDR3 nucleotides: TGCGCCAGCAGCCAAGATCTACTAGCGGGAGTCTCCTACAATGAGCAGTTCTTC. This chain links TRBV4-3 with TRBJ2-1, with 11 nucleotides matching TRBD2. V lost 0 bases and J lost 0; bases outside the gene matches: 4. Germline lookup yields CDR1 LGHNA and CDR2 YSLEER. The CDR3 loop spans 18 amino acids.

DNA of the CDR3: TGTGCCATCAGTGAGTCGCGAAACAGGGTTTACACTGAAGCTTTCTTT. Its protein product is CAISESRNRVYTEAFF. The rearrangement joins TRBV10-3 to TRBJ1-1; a weak D match, TRBD1 (6 bases). Germline V gene lookup returns CDR1 ENHRY and CDR2 SYGVKD. CDR3 size: 16 residues. V was shortened by 0 bases and J by 3 bases, with 14 bases between the two germline ends.

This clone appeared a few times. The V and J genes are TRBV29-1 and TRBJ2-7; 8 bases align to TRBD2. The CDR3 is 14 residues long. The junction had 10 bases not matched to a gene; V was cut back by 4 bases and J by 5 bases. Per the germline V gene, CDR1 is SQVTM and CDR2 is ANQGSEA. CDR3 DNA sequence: TGCAGCGTTGTACTGCTAGCGGGTATAAACGAGCAGTACTTC. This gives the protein CSVVLLAGINEQYF.

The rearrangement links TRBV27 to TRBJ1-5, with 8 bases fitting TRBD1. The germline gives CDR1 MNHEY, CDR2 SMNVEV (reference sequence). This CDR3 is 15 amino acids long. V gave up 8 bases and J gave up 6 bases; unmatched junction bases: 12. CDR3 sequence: CASRVDRGGSQPQHF. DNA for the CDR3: TGTGCCAGCCGAGTAGACAGGGGAGGAAGTCAGCCCCAGCATTTT.

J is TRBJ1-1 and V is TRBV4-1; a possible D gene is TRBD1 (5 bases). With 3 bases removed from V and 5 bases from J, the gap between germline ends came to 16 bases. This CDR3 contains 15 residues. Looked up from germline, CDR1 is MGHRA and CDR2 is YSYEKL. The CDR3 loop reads CASSQELGGRTEAFF. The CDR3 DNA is TGCGCCAGCAGCCAGGAGCTTGGGGGAAGGACTGAAGCTTTCTTT.

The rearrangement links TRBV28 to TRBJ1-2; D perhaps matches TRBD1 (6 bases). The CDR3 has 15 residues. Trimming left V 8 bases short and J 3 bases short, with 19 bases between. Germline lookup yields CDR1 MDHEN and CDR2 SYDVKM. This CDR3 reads CASGKWGGRDYGYTF. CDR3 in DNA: TGTGCCAGCGGTAAATGGGGGGGGCGCGACTATGGCTACACCTTC.

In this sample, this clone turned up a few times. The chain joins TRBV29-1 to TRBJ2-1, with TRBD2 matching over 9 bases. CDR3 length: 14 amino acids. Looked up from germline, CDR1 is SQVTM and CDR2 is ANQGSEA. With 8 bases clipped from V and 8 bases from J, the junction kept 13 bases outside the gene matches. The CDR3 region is CSSIPSGNIYEQFF. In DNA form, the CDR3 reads TGCAGCTCGATCCCTAGCGGGAACATTTATGAGCAGTTCTTC.

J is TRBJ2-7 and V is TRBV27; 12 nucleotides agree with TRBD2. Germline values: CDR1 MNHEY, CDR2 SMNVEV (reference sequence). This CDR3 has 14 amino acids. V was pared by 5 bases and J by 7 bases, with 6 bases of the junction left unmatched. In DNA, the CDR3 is TGTGCCAGCAGTCTAGCGGGAGGGCCTGGGGAGCAGTACTTC. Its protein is CASSLAGGPGEQYF.